This T cell receptor (beta chain) was identified during a study of chemoradiotherapy in HPV16-positive cancers (dated by TCRdb to between 2022 and 2023). About the full investigation: Candidate HPV-specific T-cell clones and common TCR motifs were defined through functional T-cell assays on cells from two HPV16-positive patients. Whether T-cell immunity against the HPV oncoproteins E6 and E7 changes during chemoradiotherapy and whether survival is affected by this immunity were examined in the study. TCR repertoires from roughly 87 patients with HPV-related cancers were then used to track the candidate HPV-specific TCRs and motifs. The research as a whole found: Expansion of candidate HPV-specific clones and E7-related TCR motifs was observed in the tumor microenvironment during treatment, whereas no such expansion was observed for non-HPV-specific T cells. The functional definition of HPV-specific T cells was derived from only a couple of HPV16-positive patients, and the survival association was reported for HPV16-positive patients. Among HPV16-positive patients, expansion of HPV-responsive T cells during chemoradiotherapy was associated with better recurrence-free survival.

The CDR3 runs 13 residues from the cysteine to the phenylalanine. Of the read, only the CDR3 DNA is kept; its 39 bases are in frame from base 1. The germline V end is reduced by 7 bases and the J end by 6 bases; junction bases left unmatched: 7. CDR1 and CDR2, per the germline V gene, are SGHAT and FQNNGV. Libraries were constructed by the immunoSEQ multiplex PCR assay. TCRdb mirrors the immuneACCESS table, restricted to in-frame sequences. Some clones are absent from its copies; in checked studies, under half trace to an unresolved V gene, and the reason for the others is unknown. A total of 9,500 to 12,000 clones appear in this sample, approximately 69% of them only once. Over 30% of the sample comes from the top ten. Repertoires were sampled repeatedly over the course of chemoradiotherapy so that clonal expansion in the tumor microenvironment could be followed. To note about this clone: The specificity of this receptor is unknown. Base quality data are lacking; no much larger clone is found one base away.

The receptor was isolated from a human donor with HPV-associated anogenital cancer. Sampling was conducted from a patient who underwent chemoradiotherapy. This chain joins TRBV11-2 to TRBJ2-3; 7 central nucleotides agree with TRBD2. The DNA sequence follows: TGTGCCAGCAAGAGCGGGGCCTCGGATACGCAGTATTTT. Its protein is CASKSGASDTQYF.